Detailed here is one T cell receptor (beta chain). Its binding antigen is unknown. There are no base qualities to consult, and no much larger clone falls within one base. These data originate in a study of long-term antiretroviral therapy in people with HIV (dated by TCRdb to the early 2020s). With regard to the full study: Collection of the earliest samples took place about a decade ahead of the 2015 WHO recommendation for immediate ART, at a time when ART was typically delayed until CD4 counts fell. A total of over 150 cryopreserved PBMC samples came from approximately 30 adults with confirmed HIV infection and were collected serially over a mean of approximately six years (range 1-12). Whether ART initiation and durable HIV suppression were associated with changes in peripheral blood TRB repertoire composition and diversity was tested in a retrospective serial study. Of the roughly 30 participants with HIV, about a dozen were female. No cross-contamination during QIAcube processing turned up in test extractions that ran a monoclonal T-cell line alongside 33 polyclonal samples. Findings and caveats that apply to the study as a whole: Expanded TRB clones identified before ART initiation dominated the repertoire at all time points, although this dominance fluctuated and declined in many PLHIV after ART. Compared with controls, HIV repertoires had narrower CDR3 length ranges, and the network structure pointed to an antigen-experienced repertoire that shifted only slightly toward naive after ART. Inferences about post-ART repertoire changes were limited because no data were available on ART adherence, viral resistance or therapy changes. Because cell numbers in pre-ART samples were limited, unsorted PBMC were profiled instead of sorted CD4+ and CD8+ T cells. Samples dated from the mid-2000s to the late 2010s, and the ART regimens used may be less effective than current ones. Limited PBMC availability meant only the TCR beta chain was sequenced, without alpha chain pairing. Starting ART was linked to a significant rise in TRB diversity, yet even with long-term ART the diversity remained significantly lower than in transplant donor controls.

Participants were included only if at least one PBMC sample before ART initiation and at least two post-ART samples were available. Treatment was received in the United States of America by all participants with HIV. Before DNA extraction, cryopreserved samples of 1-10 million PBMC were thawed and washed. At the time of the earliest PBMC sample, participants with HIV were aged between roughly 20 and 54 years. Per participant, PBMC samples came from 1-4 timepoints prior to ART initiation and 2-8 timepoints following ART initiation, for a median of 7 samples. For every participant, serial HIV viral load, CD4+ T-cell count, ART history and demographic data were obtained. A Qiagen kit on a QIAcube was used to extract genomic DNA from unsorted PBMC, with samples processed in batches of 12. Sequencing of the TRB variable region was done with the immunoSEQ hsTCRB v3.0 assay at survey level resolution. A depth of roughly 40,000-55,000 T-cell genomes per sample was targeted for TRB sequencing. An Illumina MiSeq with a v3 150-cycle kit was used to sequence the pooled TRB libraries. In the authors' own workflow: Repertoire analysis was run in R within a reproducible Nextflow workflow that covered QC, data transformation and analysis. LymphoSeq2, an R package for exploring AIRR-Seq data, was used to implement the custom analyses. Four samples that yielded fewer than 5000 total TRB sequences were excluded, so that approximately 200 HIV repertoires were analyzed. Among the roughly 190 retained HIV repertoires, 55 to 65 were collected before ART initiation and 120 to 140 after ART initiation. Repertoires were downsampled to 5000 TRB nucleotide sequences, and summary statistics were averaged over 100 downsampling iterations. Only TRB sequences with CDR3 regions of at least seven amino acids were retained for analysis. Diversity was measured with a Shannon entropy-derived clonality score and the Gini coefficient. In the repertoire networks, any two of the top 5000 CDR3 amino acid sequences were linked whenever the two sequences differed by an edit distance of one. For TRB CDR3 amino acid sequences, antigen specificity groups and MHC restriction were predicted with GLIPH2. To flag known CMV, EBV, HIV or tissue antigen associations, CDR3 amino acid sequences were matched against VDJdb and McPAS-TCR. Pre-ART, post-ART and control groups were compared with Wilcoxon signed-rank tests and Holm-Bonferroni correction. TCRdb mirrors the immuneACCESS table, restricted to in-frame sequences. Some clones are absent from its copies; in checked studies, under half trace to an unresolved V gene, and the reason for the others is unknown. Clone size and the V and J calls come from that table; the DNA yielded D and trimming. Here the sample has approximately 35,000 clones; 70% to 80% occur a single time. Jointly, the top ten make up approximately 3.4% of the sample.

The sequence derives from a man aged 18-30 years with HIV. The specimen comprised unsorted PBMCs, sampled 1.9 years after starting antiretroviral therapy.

The nucleotides read TGTGCCAGCTCACCCACTAGCGGGGGGCCGGGAGATACGCAGTATTTT. The encoded protein is CASSPTSGGPGDTQYF. Recombination joined TRBV18 with TRBJ2-3; TRBD2 lines up with 12 middle nucleotides. The CDR3, from cysteine to phenylalanine, totals 16 residues. Only the CDR3 DNA is retained, 48 bases long and in frame from the first base. V is trimmed back by 3 bases and J by 5 bases, and the junction contains 6 bases that no gene match accounts for. From a lookup of the germline V gene, CDR1 and CDR2 are KGHSH and LQKENI.